This T cell receptor beta chain comes out of a study of T cells in Graves' hyperthyroidism and ophthalmopathy (dated by TCRdb to between 2018 and 2021). About the full investigation: Peripheral blood was collected at initial diagnosis, before any treatment. The paper reports TCR Vbeta CDR3 sequencing of some 140 peripheral blood samples: approximately 41 ophthalmopathy, under 85 hyperthyroidism and 17 progressor patients. For training and testing, the 100 patients in the discovery cohort were randomly divided in a 7:3 ratio. Thyroid tissue and blood T-cell repertoires from several Graves' hyperthyroidism patients were also compared in the study. Prospective prediction of ophthalmopathy was tested in an independent validation cohort of fewer than 20 hyperthyroidism patients and 17 patients who later progressed to ophthalmopathy. A discovery cohort of fewer than 110 patients, about 43 with Graves' ophthalmopathy and about 60 with stable Graves' hyperthyroidism, was used to find distinguishing TCR V-J signatures. Following sampling, methimazole starting at 30 mg daily was given to hyperthyroidism patients, and high-dose intravenous methylprednisolone was given to ophthalmopathy patients.

The TCR beta CDR3 regions were amplified from the RNA transcripts. A first-round RT-PCR of the TCR CDR3 used the HTBI primer set with the Qiagen OneStep RT-PCR kit. The libraries were constructed in a second round of multiplex PCR and then size-selected and purified. Sequencing of the libraries was done on an Illumina HiSeq2000 using paired-end 100 bp reads. As for how the authors treated the data: SOAPnuke was used to process the raw data, throwing out any read that contained adapters or uncalled bases, had a mean Phred below 15, or lacked an exact constant-primer or identifier match. COPE v1.2.5 was used to merge high-quality paired reads, and clonotypes were defined as unique nucleotide sequences. Clonotypes were aligned to IMGT TRBV, TRBD and TRBJ reference segments using MiTCR v1.1. The analysis was restricted to V-J combinations with a frequency above 0.0001, which together covered 99% to 99.2% of the repertoires. The TCS score was defined as the ratio of F50 (clonal expansion) to E x V (chaos), calculated using BLOSUM62-based TCRdist between CDR3 peptides within each V-J. Welch's t-statistics and random forest reduced roughly 540 V-J features to 13, which were used in a naive Bayes classifier (R e1071). TCRdb took the public reads, trimmed them with fastp at Q25, ran MiXCR for clone calling and kept in-frame beta chains. Entries are consolidated by CDR3 protein sequence, retaining the most common genes and DNA. None of the V and J calls come from the authors' own analysis; TCRdb made them. The sample profile shows 250,000 to 300,000 distinct CDR3 sequences; just over 14% of them were found once. The ten largest clones represent 13% of the sample.

On the study overall, not on this receptor specifically: Most expanded thyroid clonotypes (frequency above 0.001) were also detected in blood, suggesting blood repertoires may reflect thyroid immune responses. During validation, the model predicted progression to ophthalmopathy a median of about 6.5 months ahead of onset, with approximately 71% sensitivity and 72.22% specificity. No statistical method was used to fix the sample size in advance, and group allocation was not hidden from the investigators. In cross-validation, a model built on a 13 V-J signature told ophthalmopathy apart from stable hyperthyroidism with 85% to 90% sensitivity and 81% to 82% specificity, and in testing the same model reached 80%/75%.

Per the germline V gene (reference sequence), DFQATT is the CDR1 and SNEGSKA is the CDR2. Its CDR3 holds 18 amino acids, cysteine through phenylalanine. Here the CDR3 DNA is all that survives: 54 bases in frame from base 1. Germline trimming amounts to 1 base on V and 4 bases on J, with 17 as the count of junction bases outside the gene matches. The hyperthyroidism patients were between 18 and 65 years old and newly diagnosed, with a disease duration of less than 2 months. The study excluded patients with uncontrolled infections, other autoimmune diseases, pregnancy or lactation. Diagnoses were based on clinical symptoms, serum thyroxine and TRAb, thyroid ultrasound and orbital computed tomography. Blood from progressor patients was collected at the time of first diagnosis with hyperthyroidism, before any ophthalmopathy symptoms had appeared. PBMCs were separated from roughly 10 ml of fresh peripheral blood using Ficoll-Paque density gradient centrifugation. Progressor patients were first diagnosed with Graves' hyperthyroidism and then developed ophthalmopathy during follow-up. Total RNA was extracted using Trizol reagent, and RNA quality was assessed on an Agilent 2100 Bioanalyzer.

On this clonotype itself: The antigen this receptor binds is unknown. There are no base qualities to consult, and no much larger clone falls within one base.

Sequenced material: blood. The V and J segments used are TRBV20-1 and TRBJ2-7; a stretch of 9 junction bases matches TRBD2. This TCR came from a woman aged 40 to 50 with Graves' hyperthyroidism that later progressed to Graves' ophthalmopathy. CDR3 sequence: CSARAAGTSYSGSYEQYF. The DNA is as follows: TGCAGTGCTAGAGCTGCGGGGACCTCTTATAGCGGGAGTTACGAGCAGTACTTC.